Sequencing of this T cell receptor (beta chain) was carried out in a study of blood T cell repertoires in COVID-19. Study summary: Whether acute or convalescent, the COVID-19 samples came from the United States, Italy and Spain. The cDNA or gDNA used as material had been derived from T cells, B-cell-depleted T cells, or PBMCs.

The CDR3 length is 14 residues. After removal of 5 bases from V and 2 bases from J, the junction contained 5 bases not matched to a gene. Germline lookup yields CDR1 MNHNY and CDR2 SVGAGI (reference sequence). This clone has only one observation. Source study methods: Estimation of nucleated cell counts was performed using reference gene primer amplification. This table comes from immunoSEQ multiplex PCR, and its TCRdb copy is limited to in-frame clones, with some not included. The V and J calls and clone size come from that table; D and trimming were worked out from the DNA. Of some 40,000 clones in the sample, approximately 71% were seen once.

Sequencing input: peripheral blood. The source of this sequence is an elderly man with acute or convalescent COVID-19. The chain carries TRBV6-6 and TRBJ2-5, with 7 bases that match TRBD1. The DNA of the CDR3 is TGTGCCAGCAGTACCCACAGGGGACAAGAGACCCAGTACTTC. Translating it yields CASSTHRGQETQYF.